These T cell receptor beta chains were read from a single sample in a study of cytomegalovirus exposure and HLA in healthy donors. Repertoires were generated with immunoSEQ multiplex PCR, while TCRdb's copy carries only in-frame clones and drops some. Among some 63,000 clones listed, more than 80% were seen once. The sequencing input was PBMCs. The receptors shown here come from a woman between 18 and 30 years old in good health and CMV-seronegative. CDR3s include the opening cysteine and the closing phenylalanine or tryptophan. D genes are given only for firm matches.

j_call	d_call	v_call	cdr3_aa
TRBJ2-1	-	TRBV11-2	CASSLLGTYNEQFF
TRBJ1-1	-	TRBV6-1	CASSEGAGRYTEAFF
TRBJ2-7	TRBD1	TRBV10-3	CAISDRDRGTYEQYF
TRBJ2-7	TRBD2	TRBV27	CASRAGGTHYEQYF
TRBJ2-7	-	TRBV30	CACRTGGSEQYF
TRBJ1-1	-	TRBV4-1	CASSPLGGQPMNTEAFF
TRBJ1-2	-	TRBV19	CASSIGGVVVYGYTF
TRBJ1-2	TRBD1	TRBV30	CACSPTGRLSYGYTF
TRBJ1-1	TRBD1	TRBV6-1	CASSESTGGLSEAFF
TRBJ2-7	TRBD1	TRBV7-8	CASSTTPGQGSYEQYF